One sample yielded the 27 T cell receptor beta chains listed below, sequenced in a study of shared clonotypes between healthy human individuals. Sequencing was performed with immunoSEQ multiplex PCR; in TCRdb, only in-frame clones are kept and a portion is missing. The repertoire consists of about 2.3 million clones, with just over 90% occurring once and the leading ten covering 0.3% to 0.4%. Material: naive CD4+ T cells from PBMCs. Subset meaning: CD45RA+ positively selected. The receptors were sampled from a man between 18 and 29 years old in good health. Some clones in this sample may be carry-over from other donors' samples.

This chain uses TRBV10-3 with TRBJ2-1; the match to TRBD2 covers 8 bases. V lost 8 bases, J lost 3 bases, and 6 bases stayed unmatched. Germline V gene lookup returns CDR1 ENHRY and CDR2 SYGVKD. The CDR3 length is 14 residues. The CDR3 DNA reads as TGTGCCATCGCCGCGGGGGGCCGCTACAATGAGCAGTTCTTC. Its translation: CAIAAGGRYNEQFF.

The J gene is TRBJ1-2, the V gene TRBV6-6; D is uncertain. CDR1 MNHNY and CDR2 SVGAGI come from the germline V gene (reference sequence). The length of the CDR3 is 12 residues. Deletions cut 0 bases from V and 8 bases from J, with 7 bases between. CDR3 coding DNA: TGTGCCAGCAGTTACTCGAATACCGGCTACACCTTC. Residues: CASSYSNTGYTF.

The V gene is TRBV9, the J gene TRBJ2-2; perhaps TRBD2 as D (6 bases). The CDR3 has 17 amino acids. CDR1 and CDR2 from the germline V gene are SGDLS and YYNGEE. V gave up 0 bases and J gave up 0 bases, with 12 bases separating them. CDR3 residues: CASSVASGPPNTGELFF. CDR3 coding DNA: TGTGCCAGCAGCGTAGCCAGCGGGCCGCCGAACACCGGGGAGCTGTTTTTT.

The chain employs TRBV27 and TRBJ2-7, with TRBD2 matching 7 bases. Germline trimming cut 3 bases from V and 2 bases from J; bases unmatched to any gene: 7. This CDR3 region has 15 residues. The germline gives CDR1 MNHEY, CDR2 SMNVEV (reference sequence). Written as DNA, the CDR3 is TGTGCCAGCAGTTTTGGGCGGGCGGGAGCCTACGAGCAGTACTTC. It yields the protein CASSFGRAGAYEQYF.

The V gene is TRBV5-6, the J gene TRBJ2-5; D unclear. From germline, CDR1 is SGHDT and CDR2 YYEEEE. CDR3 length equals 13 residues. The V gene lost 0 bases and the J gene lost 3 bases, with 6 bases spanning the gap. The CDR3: CASSLDLKETQYF. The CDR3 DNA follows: TGTGCCAGCAGCTTGGACTTGAAAGAGACCCAGTACTTC.

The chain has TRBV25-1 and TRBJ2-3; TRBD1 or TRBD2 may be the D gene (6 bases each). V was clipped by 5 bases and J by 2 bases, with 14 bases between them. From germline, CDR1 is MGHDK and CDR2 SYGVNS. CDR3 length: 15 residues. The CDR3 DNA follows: TGTGCCAGCAGTCCCCATGGGGGGCCCACAGATACGCAGTATTTT. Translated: CASSPHGGPTDTQYF.

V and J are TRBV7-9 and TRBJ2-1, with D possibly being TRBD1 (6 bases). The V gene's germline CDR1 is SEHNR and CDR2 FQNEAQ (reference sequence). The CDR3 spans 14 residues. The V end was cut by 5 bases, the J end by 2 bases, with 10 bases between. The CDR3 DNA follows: TGTGCCAGCAGCGAGGACAGTCCCTACAATGAGCAGTTCTTC. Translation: CASSEDSPYNEQFF.

CDR3 nucleotides: TGCGCCAGCAGCAGAGCAGGGACAGAGACCCAGTACTTC. This gives the protein CASSRAGTETQYF. V and J are TRBV5-1 and TRBJ2-5, with D possibly being TRBD1 or TRBD2 (5 bases each). The CDR3 is made up of 13 amino acids. Looked up from germline, CDR1 is SGHRS and CDR2 is YFSETQ. V lost 4 bases and J lost 4, with 11 bases in between.

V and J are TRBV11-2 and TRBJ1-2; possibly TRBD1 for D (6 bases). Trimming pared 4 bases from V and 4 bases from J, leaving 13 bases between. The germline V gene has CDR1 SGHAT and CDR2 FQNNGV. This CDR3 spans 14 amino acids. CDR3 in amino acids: CASSSSTGPYGYTF. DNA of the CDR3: TGTGCCAGCAGCTCATCGACAGGCCCCTATGGCTACACCTTC.

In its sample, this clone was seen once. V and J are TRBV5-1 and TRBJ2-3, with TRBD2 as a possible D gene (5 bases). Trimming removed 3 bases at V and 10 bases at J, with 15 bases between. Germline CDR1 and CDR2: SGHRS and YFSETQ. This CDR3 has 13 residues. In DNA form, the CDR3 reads TGCGCCAGCAGCTCGCCCGAGGGTCGATCGCAGTATTTT. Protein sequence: CASSSPEGRSQYF.

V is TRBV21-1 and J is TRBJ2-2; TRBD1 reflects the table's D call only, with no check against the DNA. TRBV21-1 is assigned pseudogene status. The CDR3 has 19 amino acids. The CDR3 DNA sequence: TGTGCCAGCAGCAAAGAAGGCGAGAGGCAGGGGGCGCGCACCGGGGAGCTGTTTTTT. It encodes CASSKEGERQGARTGELFF.

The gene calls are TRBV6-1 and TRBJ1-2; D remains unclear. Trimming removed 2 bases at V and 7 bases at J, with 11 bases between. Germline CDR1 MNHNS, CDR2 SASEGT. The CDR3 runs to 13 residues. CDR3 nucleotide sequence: TGTGCCAGCAGTGAACTGGCCTCGGGTGGCTACACCTTC. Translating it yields CASSELASGGYTF.

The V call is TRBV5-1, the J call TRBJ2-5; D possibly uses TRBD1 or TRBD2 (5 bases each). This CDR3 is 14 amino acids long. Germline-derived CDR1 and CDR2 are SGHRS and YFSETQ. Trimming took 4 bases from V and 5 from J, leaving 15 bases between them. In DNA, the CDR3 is TGCGCCAGCAGCCTAGGGGACCTCAAGGAGACCCAGTACTTC. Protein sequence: CASSLGDLKETQYF.

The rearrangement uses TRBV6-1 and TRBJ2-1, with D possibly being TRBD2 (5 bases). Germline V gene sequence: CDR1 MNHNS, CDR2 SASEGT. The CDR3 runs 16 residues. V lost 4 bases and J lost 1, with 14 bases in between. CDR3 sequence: CASSGSRAASYNEQFF. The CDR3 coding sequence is TGTGCCAGCAGTGGCTCCCGAGCGGCATCCTACAATGAGCAGTTCTTC.

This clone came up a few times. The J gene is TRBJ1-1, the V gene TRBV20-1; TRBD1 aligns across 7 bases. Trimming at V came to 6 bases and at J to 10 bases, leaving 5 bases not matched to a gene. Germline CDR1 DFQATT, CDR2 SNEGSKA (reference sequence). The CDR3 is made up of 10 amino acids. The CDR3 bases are TGCAGTGCAACCAGGGGGGGAGCTTTCTTT. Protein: CSATRGGAFF.

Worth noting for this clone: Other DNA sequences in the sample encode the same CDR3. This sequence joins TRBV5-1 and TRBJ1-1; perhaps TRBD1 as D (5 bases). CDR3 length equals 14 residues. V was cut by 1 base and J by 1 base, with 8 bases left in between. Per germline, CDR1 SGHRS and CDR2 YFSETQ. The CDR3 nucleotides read TGCGCCAGCAGCTTGTTTGGGGCGAACACTGAAGCTTTCTTT. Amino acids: CASSLFGANTEAFF.

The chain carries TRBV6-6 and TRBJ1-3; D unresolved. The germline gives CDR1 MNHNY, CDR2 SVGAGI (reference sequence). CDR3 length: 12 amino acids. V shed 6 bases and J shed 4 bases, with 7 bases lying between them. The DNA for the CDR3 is TGTGCCAGCAGGCCTAACGGAAACACCATATATTTT. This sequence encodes CASRPNGNTIYF.

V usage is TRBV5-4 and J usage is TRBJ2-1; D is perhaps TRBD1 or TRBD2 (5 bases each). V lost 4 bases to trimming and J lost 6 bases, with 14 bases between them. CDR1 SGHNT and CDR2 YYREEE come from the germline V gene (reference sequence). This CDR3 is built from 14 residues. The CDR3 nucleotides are TGTGCCAGCAGCACCGGGACGGCGGTCAATGAGCAGTTCTTC. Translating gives CASSTGTAVNEQFF.

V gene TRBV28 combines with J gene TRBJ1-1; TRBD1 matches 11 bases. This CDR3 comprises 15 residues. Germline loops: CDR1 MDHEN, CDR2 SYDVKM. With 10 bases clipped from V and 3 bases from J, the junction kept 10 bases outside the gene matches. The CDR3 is CATRPGQGEYTEAFF. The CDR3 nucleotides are TGTGCCACCAGACCGGGACAGGGGGAGTACACTGAAGCTTTCTTT.

The CDR3 spells CASSNYARWETQYF. The CDR3 nucleotides read TGTGCCAGCAGCAACTATGCGCGATGGGAGACCCAGTACTTC. This rearrangement joins TRBV21-1 to TRBJ2-5; TRBD2, the table's D call, lacks a check against the DNA. TRBV21-1 is annotated as a pseudogene. The CDR3 is 14 residues long.

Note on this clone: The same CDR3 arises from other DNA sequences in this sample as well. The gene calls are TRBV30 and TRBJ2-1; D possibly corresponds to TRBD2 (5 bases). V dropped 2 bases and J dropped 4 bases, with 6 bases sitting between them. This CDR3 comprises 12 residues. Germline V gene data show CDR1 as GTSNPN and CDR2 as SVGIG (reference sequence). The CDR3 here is CAWSRGYNEQFF. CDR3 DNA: TGTGCCTGGAGTCGGGGATACAATGAGCAGTTCTTC.

CDR3 nucleotide sequence: TGTGCCAGCAGTGAATTATTTCTGGGGGACAATCAGCCCCAGCATTTT. Translated, it gives CASSELFLGDNQPQHF. The V and J genes are TRBV6-1 and TRBJ1-5; D is possibly TRBD1 (5 bases). Germline V gene sequence: CDR1 MNHNS, CDR2 SASEGT. The V end was cut by 2 bases, the J end by 3 bases, with 14 bases between. The CDR3 runs to 16 residues.

This CDR3 is CAWSEGQKIQETQYF. In DNA form, the CDR3 reads TGTGCCTGGAGTGAAGGACAGAAGATCCAAGAGACCCAGTACTTC. The chain employs TRBV30 and TRBJ2-5; a weak D match, TRBD1 (6 bases). In germline, CDR1 is GTSNPN, CDR2 SVGIG (reference sequence). Trimming pared 1 base from V and 1 base from J, leaving 13 bases between. The CDR3 length is 15 residues.

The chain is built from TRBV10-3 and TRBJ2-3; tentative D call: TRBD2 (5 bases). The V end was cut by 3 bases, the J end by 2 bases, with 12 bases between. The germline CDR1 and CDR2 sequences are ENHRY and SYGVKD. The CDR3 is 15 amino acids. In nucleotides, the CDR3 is TGTGCCATCAGTGACCAGCGGATGAACACAGATACGCAGTATTTT. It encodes CAISDQRMNTDTQYF.

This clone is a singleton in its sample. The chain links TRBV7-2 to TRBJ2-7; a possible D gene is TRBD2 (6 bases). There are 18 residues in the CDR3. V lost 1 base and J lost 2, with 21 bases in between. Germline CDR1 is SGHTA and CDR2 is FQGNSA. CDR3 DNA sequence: TGTGCCAGCAGCTTAGGAGGGCCTAGCGTGATTACCGCCTACGAGCAGTACTTC. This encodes CASSLGGPSVITAYEQYF.

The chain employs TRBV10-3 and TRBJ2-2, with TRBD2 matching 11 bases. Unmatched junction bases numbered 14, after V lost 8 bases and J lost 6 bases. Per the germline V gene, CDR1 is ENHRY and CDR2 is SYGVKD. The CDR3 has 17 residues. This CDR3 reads CAIPRGLAGGSAGELFF. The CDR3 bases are TGTGCCATCCCGAGAGGGCTAGCGGGAGGATCGGCCGGGGAGCTGTTTTTT.

The CDR3 sequence: CASSLEGVRTDTQYF. Here the CDR3 DNA reads TGCGCCAGCAGCTTGGAAGGGGTAAGGACAGATACGCAGTATTTT. The V and J genes are TRBV5-1 and TRBJ2-3; perhaps TRBD1 as D (5 bases). CDR1 is SGHRS, CDR2 YFSETQ, per germline. The CDR3 runs to 15 residues. The ends were cut back, 0 bases at V and 3 bases at J, with 11 bases in the middle.